The 14 T cell receptor beta chains listed next were all sequenced from one sample in a study of T cell repertoires in cytomegalovirus infection. TCRdb reanalysed the reads using MiXCR and keeps one entry per CDR3 protein. The repertoire includes about 68,000 distinct CDR3 sequences, around 21% of them detected once, and under 85% sits in the top ten. These receptors lack a known antigen. The specimen was PBMCs, sequenced either directly or after in vitro stimulation (not recorded which). The receptors originated from a human donor in good health (CMV status not recorded). Some clones in this sample may be carry-over from other donors' samples.

The chain employs TRBV12-3 or TRBV12-4 and TRBJ2-7; the D is unclear. This CDR3 contains 13 residues. The CDR3 here is CASNLVYGGEQYV. CDR3 coding DNA: TGTGCCAGCAATTTAGTATATGGCGGCGAGCAGTACGTC.

This clonotype was observed many times. This chain connects TRBV11-2 to TRBJ2-5; possible D gene TRBD2, 6 bases. V lost 4 bases and J 1 base, leaving 10 bases between the germline ends. The CDR3 runs 14 residues. CDR1 is SGHAT and CDR2 is FQNNGV in the germline V gene. CDR3 nucleotide sequence: TGTGCCAGCAGCTCCAGCGGGCGCCAAGAGACCCAGTACTTC. Translated, it gives CASSSSGRQETQYF.

This clonotype has more than one count but fewer than ten. This rearrangement joins TRBV4-1 to TRBJ2-1; D call uncertain. Germline values: CDR1 MGHRA, CDR2 YSYEKL. The CDR3 consists of 16 residues. Trimming cost V 1 base and J 4 bases, with 14 bases left between them. The CDR3: CASSQGLTDTYNEQFF. CDR3 sequence (DNA): TGCGCCAGCAGCCAAGGACTCACAGACACTTACAATGAGCAGTTCTTC.

V gene TRBV5-1 combines with J gene TRBJ2-1; 7 bases line up with TRBD2. V gave up 3 bases and J gave up 4 bases; unmatched junction bases: 7. Germline V gives CDR1 SGHRS, CDR2 YFSETQ. The CDR3 totals 15 residues. Written as DNA, the CDR3 is TGCGCCAGCAGCTCTCGGGAGGAAATTTACAATGAGCAGTTCTTC. It encodes CASSSREEIYNEQFF.

The table lists this clonotype with many counts. The rearrangement joins TRBV7-2 to TRBJ1-1; tentatively, D is TRBD1 (6 bases). The CDR3 length is 14 residues. Germline V gene data show CDR1 as SGHTA and CDR2 as FQGNSA. The V gene lost 2 bases and the J gene lost 5 bases, with 12 bases spanning the gap. The CDR3 coding sequence is TGTGCCAGCAGCTTAAGGGGACAACTAACTGAAGCTTTCTTT. It codes for CASSLRGQLTEAFF.

This clonotype was detected many times. V gene TRBV7-9 combines with J gene TRBJ1-5; D perhaps matches TRBD1 (5 bases). Trimming removed 1 base from V and 0 bases from J, with 10 bases in between. The CDR3 has 16 residues. From germline, CDR1 is SEHNR and CDR2 FQNEAQ (reference sequence). For the CDR3, the DNA is TGTGCCAGCAGCTTAGATGGGGCATATAGCAATCAGCCCCAGCATTTT. Its protein product is CASSLDGAYSNQPQHF.

The table lists this clonotype with a few counts. V gene TRBV4-1 combines with J gene TRBJ2-7; the D gene is possibly TRBD1 (6 bases). Trimming left V 4 bases short and J 5 bases short, with 18 bases between. The germline V gene encodes CDR1 MGHRA and CDR2 YSYEKL. This CDR3 is 15 amino acids long. CDR3 DNA sequence: TGCGCCAGCAGCCTTACCGAGGGGGTCGTCCACGAGCAGTACGTC. It encodes CASSLTEGVVHEQYV.

This chain uses TRBV2 with TRBJ2-5; TRBD2 matches 8 bases. The CDR3 has 15 residues. V lost 8 bases, J lost 5 bases, and 13 bases stayed unmatched. CDR1 and CDR2 (germline): SNHLY, FYNNEI. This CDR3 is CASGESGSKGETQYF. The CDR3 coding sequence is TGTGCCAGCGGGGAAAGCGGGAGTAAGGGGGAGACCCAGTACTTC.

The CDR3 sequence is CASSLDSRVNNQPQHF. The CDR3 DNA is TGTGCCAGCAGCTTAGATAGTCGGGTGAACAATCAGCCCCAGCATTTT. The rearrangement links TRBV7-6 to TRBJ1-5; no clear D. This CDR3 has 16 amino acids. CDR1 is SGHVS and CDR2 is FNYEAQ in the germline V gene. Trimming shortened V by 1 base and J by 3 bases, and 13 bases separated the two germline ends.

This clonotype was seen just once. The chain couples TRBV2 to TRBJ2-1; D perhaps matches TRBD2 (6 bases). This CDR3 region has 16 residues. CDR1 and CDR2 from the germline V gene are SNHLY and FYNNEI. Deletions cut 7 bases from V and 2 bases from J, with 18 bases between. CDR3 sequence: CASTTSAGLAYNEQFF. In DNA form, the CDR3 reads TGTGCCAGCACCACCTCTGCGGGACTCGCCTACAATGAGCAGTTCTTC.

This rearrangement joins TRBV7-7 to TRBJ2-1; D possibly uses TRBD1 or TRBD2 (6 bases each). Germline CDR1 is SSHAT and CDR2 is FNYEAQ (reference sequence). The CDR3 totals 13 residues. Trimming stripped 4 bases from V and 9 bases from J, with 13 bases between. DNA for the CDR3: TGTGCCAGCAGCTCGGGGGCAACCCCTGAGCAGTTCTTC. Amino acids: CASSSGATPEQFF.

This clonotype was seen repeatedly, ten times or more. The rearrangement joins TRBV12-5 to TRBJ1-1; TRBD1 matches 8 bases. V trimming: 3 bases; J trimming: 5 bases; junction bases outside the gene matches: 8. CDR1 is LGHNT and CDR2 is FRNRAP in the germline V gene. The CDR3 runs to 15 residues. CDR3 nucleotide sequence: TGTGCTAGTGGTTTCGGGACAGGACTGACGACTGAAGCTTTCTTT. This sequence encodes CASGFGTGLTTEAFF.

This sequence joins TRBV29-1 and TRBJ2-2, with a tentative D call TRBD1 (6 bases). Per the germline V gene, CDR1 is SQVTM and CDR2 is ANQGSEA. CDR3 length: 15 residues. V dropped 6 bases and J dropped 1 base, with 15 bases sitting between them. The CDR3 coding sequence is TGCAGCGTCCTCTTGACAGGCATGAACACCGGGGAGCTGTTTTTT. Its protein is CSVLLTGMNTGELFF.

The chain is built from TRBV29-1 and TRBJ1-2; D is perhaps TRBD1 (5 bases). The ends were cut back, 3 bases at V and 4 bases at J, with 6 bases in the middle. Per germline, CDR1 SQVTM and CDR2 ANQGSEA. The CDR3 is 11 residues long. CDR3 sequence (DNA): TGCAGCGTTGACAGGGTCTATGGCTACACCTTC. Its protein product is CSVDRVYGYTF.